This T cell receptor beta chain is drawn from a study of blood T cell repertoires in COVID-19. Turning to the study itself: Sample material is recorded as cDNA or gDNA derived from T cells, B-cell-depleted T cells, or PBMCs.

V was shortened by 2 bases and J by 3 bases, with 16 bases between the two germline ends. The CDR3 totals 16 residues. CDR1 SGHAT and CDR2 FQNNGV come from the germline V gene. Participant reports of clinical history set cohort assignment. Authors' analysis steps: Estimated nucleated cell counts came from reference gene primer amplification. The method was immunoSEQ multiplex PCR; TCRdb's version includes in-frame clones alone and lacks a portion of them. That table supplies the V and J calls and clone size; D and trimming were determined from the DNA. The data contain about 180,000 clones, more than 85% of them seen just once; the ten biggest clones take up 1.2%.

Material: PBMCs or T cells enriched from blood (not recorded which). The TCR sequence derives from a human donor with acute COVID-19. The donor label of this sample is uncertain. The chain uses TRBV11-2 and TRBJ2-5; possibly TRBD2 for D (6 bases). The CDR3 nucleotides are TGTGCCAGCAGCTTAATTGGGCCTGGGGGGAAAGAGACCCAGTACTTC. Protein product: CASSLIGPGGKETQYF. Full variable domain (rest looked up from reference TRBV11-2 and TRBJ2-5): EAGVAQSPRYKIIEKRQSVAFWCNPISGHATLYWYQQILGQGPKLLIQFQNNGVVDDSQLPKDRFSAERLKGVDSTLKIQPAKLEDSAVYLCASSLIGPGGKETQYFGPGTRLLVL.